The 25 T cell receptor beta chains reported below all come from one sample, sequenced in a study of blood T cell repertoires in COVID-19. Sequencing was performed with immunoSEQ multiplex PCR; in TCRdb, only in-frame clones are kept and a portion is missing. Seen here are 75,000 to 95,000 clones, 90% to 95% observed once, and the top ten hold less than 2%. Specimen: peripheral blood. These receptor sequences come from a man aged 55 to 69 with acute or convalescent COVID-19.

The chain employs TRBV5-6 and TRBJ1-2, with 8 bases that match TRBD1. Germline values: CDR1 SGHDT, CDR2 YYEEEE. Trimming cost V 4 bases and J 6 bases; bases outside gene matches: 14. The CDR3 spans 16 residues. As DNA, the CDR3 is TGTGCCAGCAGCCTAAGAGAACGGACAGGGTACAATGGCTACACCTTC. Its protein product is CASSLRERTGYNGYTF. Looking up the rest from reference TRBV5-6 and TRBJ1-2 gives the full variable domain: DAGVTQSPTHLIKTRGQQVTLRCSPKSGHDTVSWYQQALGQGPQFIFQYYEEEERQRGNFPDRFSGHQFPNYSSELNVNALLLGDSALYLCASSLRERTGYNGYTFGSGTRLTVV.

V is TRBV12-3 or TRBV12-4 and J is TRBJ2-7; TRBD1 matches 8 bases. After removal of 5 bases from V and 5 bases from J, the junction contained 5 bases not matched to a gene. The CDR3 loop spans 13 amino acids. CDR3 residues: CASSLTGGDEQYF. CDR3 bases: TGTGCCAGCAGTCTTACAGGGGGAGACGAGCAGTACTTC.

This CDR3 is CASSPGATDTQYF. DNA for the CDR3: TGTGCCAGCAGTCCGGGAGCCACAGATACGCAGTATTTT. This chain joins TRBV28 and TRBJ2-3; a possible D gene is TRBD2 (6 bases). Germline lookup yields CDR1 MDHEN and CDR2 SYDVKM. Trimming took off 5 bases at V and 2 bases at J, with 8 bases between the two ends. The CDR3 has 13 residues.

The V and J genes are TRBV7-6 and TRBJ2-5; D perhaps matches TRBD1 (5 bases). From germline, CDR1 is SGHVS and CDR2 FNYEAQ. The CDR3 totals 15 residues. Trimming shortened V by 5 bases and J by 2 bases, and 15 bases separated the two germline ends. The CDR3 region has the DNA TGTGCCAGCAGCCACAACTCAGGGTCACAAGAGACCCAGTACTTC. Its protein product is CASSHNSGSQETQYF.

The chain combines TRBV3-1 (or the pseudogene TRBV3-2) with TRBJ2-7, with D maybe TRBD2 (6 bases). The V gene's germline CDR1 is LGHDT and CDR2 YNNKEL (reference sequence). The V end lost 4 bases, the J end lost 2 bases, and 12 bases lay between the germline ends. This CDR3 contains 14 residues. The CDR3 is CASSRREITYEQYF. CDR3 in DNA: TGTGCCAGCAGCCGTCGGGAGATCACCTACGAGCAGTACTTC.

V usage is TRBV5-1 and J usage is TRBJ2-7, with D perhaps matching TRBD1 (6 bases). CDR1 SGHRS and CDR2 YFSETQ come from the germline V gene. The CDR3 totals 15 residues. The V and J ends lost 0 bases and 1 base respectively, with 11 bases between them. CDR3 sequence (DNA): TGCGCCAGCAGCTTGGATACAGGGTGGTCCTACGAGCAGTACTTC. It translates to CASSLDTGWSYEQYF.

The DNA of the CDR3 is TGTGCCACCTCCCCCGGGCCCCTCAGGGAGTACTTC. Translating gives CATSPGPLREYF. The genes are TRBV7-9 and TRBJ2-7, with D possibly matching TRBD1 (5 bases). The CDR3 sequence is 12 residues long. Looked up from germline, CDR1 is SEHNR and CDR2 is FQNEAQ (reference sequence). V lost 10 bases, J lost 11 bases, and 21 bases lay in between.

V usage is TRBV27 and J usage is TRBJ2-2; the D gene is possibly TRBD2 (6 bases). This CDR3 is built from 17 residues. Trimming removed 3 bases from V and 5 bases from J, with 19 bases in between. The germline V gene has CDR1 MNHEY and CDR2 SMNVEV (reference sequence). This CDR3 is CASSFHPTGRGTGELFF. The DNA for the CDR3 is TGTGCCAGCAGTTTCCACCCCACCGGGAGAGGTACCGGGGAGCTGTTTTTT.

V usage is TRBV5-1 and J usage is TRBJ2-1; 11 positions agree with TRBD2. V trimming: 5 bases; J trimming: 6 bases; junction bases outside the gene matches: 16. The CDR3 has 18 residues. The germline V gene has CDR1 SGHRS and CDR2 YFSETQ. CDR3 region: CASRGTSGRGGSGNEQFF. The CDR3 coding sequence is TGCGCCAGCAGGGGAACTAGCGGGAGAGGGGGGTCGGGCAATGAGCAGTTCTTC.

V usage is TRBV6-6 and J usage is TRBJ2-7, with TRBD2 matching over 8 bases. Germline V CDR1 and CDR2: MNHNY, SVGAGI (reference sequence). The CDR3 is 14 residues long. V dropped 7 bases and J dropped 0; count of bases not matched to a gene: 5. The CDR3 reads CASKDSGTSYEQYF. The CDR3 DNA reads as TGTGCCAGCAAGGATAGCGGGACCTCCTACGAGCAGTACTTC.

This clone occurred once. This sequence joins TRBV10-2 and TRBJ2-3; 8 bases are a match to TRBD2. CDR1 is WSHSY and CDR2 is SAAADI in the germline V gene. This CDR3 spans 14 amino acids. Unmatched junction bases numbered 9, after V lost 10 bases and J lost 3 bases. Written as DNA, the CDR3 is TGCGCCACCTCCCCAGCGGGAGAGACAGATACGCAGTATTTT. Encoded protein: CATSPAGETDTQYF.

The rearrangement uses TRBV7-2 and TRBJ2-5, with D possibly TRBD2 on 5 matching bases. Germline lookup yields CDR1 SGHTA and CDR2 FQGNSA. This CDR3 comprises 13 residues. The germline V and J ends were trimmed by 2 bases and 7 bases, with 11 bases remaining between them. CDR3 region: CASSLTVEGTQYF. The CDR3 bases are TGTGCCAGCAGCTTAACCGTTGAGGGGACCCAGTACTTC.

The J gene is TRBJ2-7, the V gene TRBV6-2 or TRBV6-3, with 8 bases matching TRBD1. The junction had 8 bases not matched to a gene; V was cut back by 6 bases and J by 1 base. The CDR3 sequence is 15 residues long. Germline V gene data show CDR1 as MNHEY and CDR2 as SVGEGT. CDR3 region: CASSDRGGSSYEQYF. CDR3 in DNA: TGTGCCAGCAGCGACAGGGGCGGAAGTTCCTACGAGCAGTACTTC.

The chain has TRBV21-1 and TRBJ2-5; TRBD1, the D gene given by the table, was not confirmed from the DNA. TRBV21-1 is a pseudogene segment. The CDR3 runs 14 residues. As DNA, the CDR3 is TGTGCCAGCAGCAAAGAGGGGCCCAAAGAGACCCAGTACTTC. Translating gives CASSKEGPKETQYF.

The chain employs TRBV19 and TRBJ2-5, with TRBD1 matching 9 bases. V shed 5 bases and J 4 bases; nucleotides not matched to a gene: 5. Germline V CDR1 and CDR2: LNHDA, SQIVND (reference sequence). The CDR3 sequence is 14 residues long. The CDR3 DNA follows: TGTGCCAGTAGTCCAGGGACAGGGTCAGAGACCCAGTACTTC. Its translation is CASSPGTGSETQYF.

This chain joins TRBV11-3 and TRBJ2-1, with D perhaps matching TRBD2 (6 bases). With 3 bases removed from V and 1 base from J, the gap between germline ends came to 13 bases. The CDR3 covers 16 residues. In germline, CDR1 is SGHNT, CDR2 YENEEA. CDR3 sequence reads: CASSLGEDLSYNEQFF. The CDR3 DNA sequence: TGTGCCAGCAGCTTGGGGGAGGACTTATCCTACAATGAGCAGTTCTTC.

Here the CDR3 reads CASSQENPGHLGYTEAFF. The CDR3 DNA sequence: TGTGCCAGCAGCCAAGAAAACCCCGGACACCTGGGGTACACTGAAGCTTTCTTT. The chain uses TRBV4-2 and TRBJ1-1; tentatively, D is TRBD1 (5 bases). The CDR3 runs 18 residues. Germline lookup yields CDR1 LGHNA and CDR2 YNFKEQ. The V end was cut by 0 bases, the J end by 3 bases, with 20 bases between.

CDR3 coding DNA: TGTGCCAGCAGCCCAGCCTTGGGACACTACACCACAGATACGCAGTATTTT. It translates to CASSPALGHYTTDTQYF. The chain is built from TRBV14 and TRBJ2-3; TRBD1 might be the D (6 bases). The CDR3 has 17 residues. Germline V lookup: CDR1 SGHDN, CDR2 FVKESK. The germline V and J ends were trimmed by 4 bases and 2 bases, with 19 bases remaining between them.

The chain couples TRBV6-5 to TRBJ2-5; D is possibly TRBD2 (5 bases). The CDR3 is 12 residues long. V lost 9 bases and J 5 bases, leaving 13 bases between the germline ends. The germline V gene encodes CDR1 MNHEY and CDR2 SVGAGI. In DNA, the CDR3 is TGTGCCAGTAAGCGGATAGGGGAGACCCAGTACTTC. The encoded protein is CASKRIGETQYF.

This sequence joins TRBV7-9 and TRBJ1-4; 7 nucleotides align to TRBD1. V was clipped by 1 base and J by 8 bases; unmatched bases: 7. This CDR3 is built from 15 residues. Germline CDR1 SEHNR, CDR2 FQNEAQ (reference sequence). For the CDR3, the DNA is TGTGCCAGCAGCTTAGTCGGAGGGGGCCGAGAAAAACTGTTTTTT. Its protein is CASSLVGGGREKLFF. Using reference TRBV7-9 and TRBJ1-4 for the parts outside the CDR3, the full variable domain is DTGVSQNPRHKITKRGQNVTFRCDPISEHNRLYWYRQTLGQGPEFLTYFQNEAQLEKSRLLSDRFSAERPKGSFSTLEIQRTEQGDSAMYLCASSLVGGGREKLFFGSGTQLSVL.

This clone was found a few times. This sequence joins TRBV7-8 and TRBJ2-1, with 10 bases aligning to TRBD2. Trimming took 5 bases from V and 2 from J; bases not matched to a gene: 3. The CDR3 loop spans 15 amino acids. CDR1 SGHVS and CDR2 FQNEAQ come from the germline V gene. CDR3 bases: TGTGCCAGCAGCCCCGGGACTAGCGCCTACAATGAGCAGTTCTTC. This codes for CASSPGTSAYNEQFF.

V gene TRBV7-9 combines with J gene TRBJ2-1, with 8 bases fitting TRBD1. V lost 4 bases, J lost 9 bases, and 14 bases stayed unmatched. Germline V gene sequence: CDR1 SEHNR, CDR2 FQNEAQ (reference sequence). The CDR3 covers 16 residues. CDR3 nucleotides: TGTGCCAGCAGCTCCAACAGACAGGGGTTGGGTGCTGAGCAGTTCTTC. Protein: CASSSNRQGLGAEQFF.

The genes are TRBV2 and TRBJ2-3, with TRBD2 matching over 9 bases. Germline V gene sequence: CDR1 SNHLY, CDR2 FYNNEI. V lost 4 bases and J lost 1; bases outside the gene matches: 6. This CDR3 is built from 16 residues. The CDR3 loop reads CASSAAGGTRTDTQYF. CDR3 DNA sequence: TGTGCCAGCAGTGCCGCGGGAGGGACGCGCACAGATACGCAGTATTTT.

The rearrangement links TRBV6-4 to TRBJ2-1; the match to TRBD1 covers 10 bases. CDR1 and CDR2 from the germline V gene are MRHNA and SNTAGT. The CDR3 is made up of 14 amino acids. V dropped 10 bases and J dropped 6; count of bases not matched to a gene: 9. The CDR3 DNA reads as TGTGCCACCCGCCGGGACAGGGGTTCCAATGAGCAGTTCTTC. Translating it yields CATRRDRGSNEQFF.

CDR3 protein: CATSPPSGRAGEQFF. Written as DNA, the CDR3 is TGTGCCACCAGCCCCCCCAGCGGGAGGGCCGGTGAGCAGTTCTTC. The gene calls are TRBV15 and TRBJ2-1; 10 bases are shared with TRBD2. Germline CDR1 reads LNHNV; CDR2 reads YYDKDF (reference sequence). After removal of 5 bases from V and 9 bases from J, the junction contained 10 bases not matched to a gene. CDR3 length equals 15 residues.